This T cell receptor beta chain derives from a study of metastatic and nonmetastatic thyroid tumors (dated by TCRdb to the early 2020s). The study in broad terms: The researchers compared repertoires between peripheral blood samples and tumor or nodule tissue samples from patients with malignant or benign thyroid disease. General study outcomes and caveats: TCR beta diversity was reported as significantly higher in malignant tumors than in benign nodules, in both blood and tumor samples.

The protocol used for the library was PCR. The run used an Illumina HiSeq 4000. High-throughput sequencing was used to profile the TCR beta-chain CDR3 region of every patient. In the authors' own workflow: Drawing on CDR3 differences between clinicopathological groups, the researchers built a classifier meant to tell apart patients with distant-metastatic papillary thyroid cancer. To measure repertoire diversity the researchers used the Shannon index, while the Morisita-Horn index served to gauge how similar the tumor and blood repertoires were. Using fastp at Q25 and MiXCR, TCRdb reprocessed the public reads and kept productive beta chains. None of the V and J calls come from the authors' own analysis; TCRdb made them. The sample table contains more than 85,000 clones; only one count was recorded for 8% to 9.5% of them. The top ten constitute 8% to 10% of the sample. No treatment had been received by any patient before thyroid surgery. The study retrospectively analysed patient clinical samples collected from about 2012 to 2019 using T-cell receptor beta sequencing.

The CDR3 starts with the cysteine, ends with the phenylalanine, and has 15 residues. Left in the record is the CDR3 DNA by itself, 45 bases read in frame from the first base. A distance of 15 bases separates the germline ends of V and J, which lose 8 bases and 4 bases respectively. As encoded in the germline V gene, CDR1 is MDHEN while CDR2 is SYDVKM. This clone came up many times. It has no known antigen specificity. No much larger clone is present one base from it, and per-base qualities are unavailable. The chain links TRBV28 with TRBJ1-6; a tentative D match to TRBD1 spans 5 bases. Sequencing input: blood. The clonotype was recovered from a female donor with papillary thyroid cancer or a benign thyroid nodule (not recorded which). Some clones in this sample may be carry-over from other donors' samples. The CDR3 protein is CASARRDRYNSPLHF. The DNA sequence is given as TGTGCCAGCGCCCGACGGGACCGGTATAATTCACCCCTCCACTTT.